This T cell receptor (beta chain) stems from a study of blood T cells in healthy people across ages. With regard to this clonotype: Its antigen is not known.

Alongside a J-beta primer mix, a sample-barcoded 5' primer served in a second PCR lasting 7 to 11 cycles. One entry per CDR3 protein results from TCRdb running MiXCR on the 5' RACE reads. The sample has some 730,000 distinct CDR3 sequences, approximately 22% seen once. General study points: A roughly linear age-dependent decrease characterized TCR beta diversity per million T cells.

Each sample used at least 6 million PBMCs. Total RNA amounts of at least 5 micrograms were extracted per sample. The clonotype was recovered from a man in his 70s in good health. The specimen was blood.

CDR3 coding DNA: TGTGCCAGCAGTTACTCTGTCGGGGGGTCCCACGAGCAGTACTTC. It specifies CASSYSVGGSHEQYF. The rearrangement uses TRBV6-5 and TRBJ2-5, with TRBD2 identical over 7 bases. Near its end, the DNA agrees better with TRBJ2-7, so the J call may be wrong. The CDR3 is 15 residues long. Germline CDR1 and CDR2: MNHEY and SVGAGI.